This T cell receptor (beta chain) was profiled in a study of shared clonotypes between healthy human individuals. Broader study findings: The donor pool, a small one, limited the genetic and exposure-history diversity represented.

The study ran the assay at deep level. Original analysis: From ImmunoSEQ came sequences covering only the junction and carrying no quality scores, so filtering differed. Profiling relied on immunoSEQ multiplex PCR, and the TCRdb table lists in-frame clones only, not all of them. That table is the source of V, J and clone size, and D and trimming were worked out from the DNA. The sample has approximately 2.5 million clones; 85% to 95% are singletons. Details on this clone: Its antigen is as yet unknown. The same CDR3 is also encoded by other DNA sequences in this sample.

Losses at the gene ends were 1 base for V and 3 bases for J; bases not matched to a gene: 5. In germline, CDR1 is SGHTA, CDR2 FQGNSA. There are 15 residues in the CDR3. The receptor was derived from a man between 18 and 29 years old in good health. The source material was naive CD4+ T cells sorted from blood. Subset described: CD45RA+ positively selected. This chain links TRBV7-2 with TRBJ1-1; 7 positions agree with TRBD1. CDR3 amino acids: CASSLVAGGDTEAFF. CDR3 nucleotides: TGTGCCAGCAGCTTAGTCGCAGGGGGAGACACTGAAGCTTTCTTT.